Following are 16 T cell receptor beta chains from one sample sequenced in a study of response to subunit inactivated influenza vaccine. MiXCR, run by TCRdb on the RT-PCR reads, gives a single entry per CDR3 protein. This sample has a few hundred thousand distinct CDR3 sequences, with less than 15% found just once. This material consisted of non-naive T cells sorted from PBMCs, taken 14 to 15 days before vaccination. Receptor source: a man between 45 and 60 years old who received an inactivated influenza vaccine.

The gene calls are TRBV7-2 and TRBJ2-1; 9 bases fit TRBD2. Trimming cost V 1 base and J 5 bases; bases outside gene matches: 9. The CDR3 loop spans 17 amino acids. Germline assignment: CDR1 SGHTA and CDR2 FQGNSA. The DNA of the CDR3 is TGTGCCAGCAGCTTAGTAGCGGCTAGCGGGGTTAACAATGAGCAGTTCTTC. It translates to CASSLVAASGVNNEQFF.

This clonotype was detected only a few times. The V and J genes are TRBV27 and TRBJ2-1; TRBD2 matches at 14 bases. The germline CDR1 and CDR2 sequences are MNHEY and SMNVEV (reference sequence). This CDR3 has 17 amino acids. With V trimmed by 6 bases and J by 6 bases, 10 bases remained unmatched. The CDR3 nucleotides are TGTGCCAGCAGCGAGGCGACTAGCGGGGGGGCCCGCAATGAGCAGTTCTTC. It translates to CASSEATSGGARNEQFF.

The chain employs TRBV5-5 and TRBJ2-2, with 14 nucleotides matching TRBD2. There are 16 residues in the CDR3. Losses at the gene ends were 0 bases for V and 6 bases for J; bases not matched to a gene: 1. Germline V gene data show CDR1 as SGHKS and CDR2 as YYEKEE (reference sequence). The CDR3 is CASSLGLAGGPGELFF. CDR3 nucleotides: TGTGCCAGCAGCTTGGGACTAGCGGGGGGGCCCGGGGAGCTGTTTTTT.

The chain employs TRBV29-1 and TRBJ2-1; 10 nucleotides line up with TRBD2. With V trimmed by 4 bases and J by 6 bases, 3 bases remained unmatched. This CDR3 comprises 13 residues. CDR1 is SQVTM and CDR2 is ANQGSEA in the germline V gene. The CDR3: CSVASGRANEQFF. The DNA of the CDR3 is TGCAGCGTTGCGAGCGGGAGGGCCAATGAGCAGTTCTTC.

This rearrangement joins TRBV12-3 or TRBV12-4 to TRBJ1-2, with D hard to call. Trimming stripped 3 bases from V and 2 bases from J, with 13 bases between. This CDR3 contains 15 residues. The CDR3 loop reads CASSFGQPTNYGYTF. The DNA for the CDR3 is TGTGCCAGCAGTTTTGGTCAGCCTACCAACTATGGCTACACCTTC.

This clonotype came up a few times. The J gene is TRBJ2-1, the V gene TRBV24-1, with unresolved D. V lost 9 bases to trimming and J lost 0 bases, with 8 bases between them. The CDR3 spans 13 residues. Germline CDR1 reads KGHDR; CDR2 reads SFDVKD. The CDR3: CATRRSSYNEQFF. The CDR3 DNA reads TGTGCCACCCGTCGGTCCTCCTACAATGAGCAGTTCTTC.

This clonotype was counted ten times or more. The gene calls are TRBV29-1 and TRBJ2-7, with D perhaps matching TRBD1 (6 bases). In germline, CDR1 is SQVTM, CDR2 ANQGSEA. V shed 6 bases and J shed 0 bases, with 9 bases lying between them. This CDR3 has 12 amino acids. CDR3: CSVGDNSYEQYF. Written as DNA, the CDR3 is TGCAGCGTGGGGGACAACTCCTACGAGCAGTACTTC.

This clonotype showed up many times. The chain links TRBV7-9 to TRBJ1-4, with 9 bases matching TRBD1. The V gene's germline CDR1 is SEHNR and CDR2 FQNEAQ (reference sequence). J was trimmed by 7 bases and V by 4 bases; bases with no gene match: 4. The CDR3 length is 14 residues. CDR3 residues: CASSSNRGLEKLFF. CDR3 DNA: TGTGCCAGCAGCTCCAACAGGGGGCTTGAAAAACTGTTTTTT.

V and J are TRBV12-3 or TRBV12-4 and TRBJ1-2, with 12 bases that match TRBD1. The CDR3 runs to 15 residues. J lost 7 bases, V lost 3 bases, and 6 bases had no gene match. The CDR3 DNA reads TGTGCCAGCAGTTTCCCGGGACAGGGGGCCGGTGGCTACACCTTC. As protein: CASSFPGQGAGGYTF.

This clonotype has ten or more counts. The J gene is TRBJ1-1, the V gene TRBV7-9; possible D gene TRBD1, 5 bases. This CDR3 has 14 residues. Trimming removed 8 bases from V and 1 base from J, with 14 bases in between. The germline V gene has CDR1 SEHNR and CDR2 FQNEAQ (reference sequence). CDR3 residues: CASVARGGNTEAFF. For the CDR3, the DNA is TGTGCCAGCGTGGCTCGGGGGGGGAACACTGAAGCTTTCTTT.

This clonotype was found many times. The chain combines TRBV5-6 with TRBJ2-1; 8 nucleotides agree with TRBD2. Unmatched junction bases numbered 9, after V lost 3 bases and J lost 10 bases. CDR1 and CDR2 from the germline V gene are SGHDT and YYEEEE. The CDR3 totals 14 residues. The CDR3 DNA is TGTGCCAGCAGCTACGGACTAGCTGGGGGGGAGCAGTTCTTC. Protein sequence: CASSYGLAGGEQFF. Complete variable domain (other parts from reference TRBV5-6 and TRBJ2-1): DAGVTQSPTHLIKTRGQQVTLRCSPKSGHDTVSWYQQALGQGPQFIFQYYEEEERQRGNFPDRFSGHQFPNYSSELNVNALLLGDSALYLCASSYGLAGGEQFFGPGTRLTVL.

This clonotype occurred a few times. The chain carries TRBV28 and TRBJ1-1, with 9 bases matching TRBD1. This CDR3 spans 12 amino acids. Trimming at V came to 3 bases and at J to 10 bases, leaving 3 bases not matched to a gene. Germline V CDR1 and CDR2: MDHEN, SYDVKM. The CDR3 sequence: CASSLGQGGAFF. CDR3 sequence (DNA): TGTGCCAGCAGTTTGGGACAGGGTGGAGCTTTCTTT.

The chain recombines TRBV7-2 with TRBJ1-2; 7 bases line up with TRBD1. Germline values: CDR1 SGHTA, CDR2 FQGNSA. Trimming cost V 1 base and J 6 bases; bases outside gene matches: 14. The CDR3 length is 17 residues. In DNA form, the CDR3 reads TGTGCCAGCAGCTTAGGAGACAGGGTGTACTCTGTAGATGGCTACACCTTC. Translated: CASSLGDRVYSVDGYTF.

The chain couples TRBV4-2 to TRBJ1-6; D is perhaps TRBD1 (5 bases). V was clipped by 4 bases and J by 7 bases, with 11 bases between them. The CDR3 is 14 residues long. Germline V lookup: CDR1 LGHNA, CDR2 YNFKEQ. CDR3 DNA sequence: TGTGCCAGCAGCCGGACGACAGAGAATTCACCCCTCCACTTT. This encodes CASSRTTENSPLHF.

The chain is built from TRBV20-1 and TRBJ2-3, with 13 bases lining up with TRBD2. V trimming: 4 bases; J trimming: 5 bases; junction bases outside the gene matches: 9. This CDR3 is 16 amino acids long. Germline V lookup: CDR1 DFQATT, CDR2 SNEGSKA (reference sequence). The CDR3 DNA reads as TGCAGTGCTACAGGGGGGACTAGCGGGGCGGGAGATACGCAGTATTTT. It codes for CSATGGTSGAGDTQYF.

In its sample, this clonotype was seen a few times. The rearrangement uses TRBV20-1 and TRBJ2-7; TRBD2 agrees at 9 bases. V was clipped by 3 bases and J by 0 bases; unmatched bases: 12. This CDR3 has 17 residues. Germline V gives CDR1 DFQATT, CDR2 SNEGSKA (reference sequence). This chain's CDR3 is CSARDGGASGISYEQYF. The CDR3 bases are TGCAGTGCTAGGGACGGGGGGGCTAGCGGGATCTCCTACGAGCAGTACTTC.